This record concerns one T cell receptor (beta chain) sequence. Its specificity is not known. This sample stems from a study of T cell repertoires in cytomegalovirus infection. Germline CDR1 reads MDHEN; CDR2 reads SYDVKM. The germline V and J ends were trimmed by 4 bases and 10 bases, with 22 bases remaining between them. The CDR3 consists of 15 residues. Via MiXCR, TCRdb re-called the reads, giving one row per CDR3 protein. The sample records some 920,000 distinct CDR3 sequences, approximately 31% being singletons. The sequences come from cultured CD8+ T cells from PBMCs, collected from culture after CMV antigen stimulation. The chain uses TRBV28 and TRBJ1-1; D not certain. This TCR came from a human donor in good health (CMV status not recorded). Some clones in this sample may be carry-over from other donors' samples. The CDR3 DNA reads TGTGCCAGCAGTTCCTGGACCTCGTCGCGGGCGCCAGCTTTCTTT. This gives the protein CASSSWTSSRAPAFF.